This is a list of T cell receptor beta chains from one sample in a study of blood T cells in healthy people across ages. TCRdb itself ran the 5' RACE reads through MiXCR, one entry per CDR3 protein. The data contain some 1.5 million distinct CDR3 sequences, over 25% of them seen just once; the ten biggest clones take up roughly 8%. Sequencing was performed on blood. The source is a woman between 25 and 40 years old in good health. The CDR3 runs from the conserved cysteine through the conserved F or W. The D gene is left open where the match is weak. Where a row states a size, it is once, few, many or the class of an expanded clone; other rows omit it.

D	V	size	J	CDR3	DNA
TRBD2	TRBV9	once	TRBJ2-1	CASSETSGGEQFF	TGTGCCAGCAGCGAGACTAGCGGGGGTGAGCAGTTCTTC
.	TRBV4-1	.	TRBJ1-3	CASSQERTYSGNTIYF	TGCGCCAGCAGCCAAGAACGCACCTACTCTGGAAACACCATATATTTT
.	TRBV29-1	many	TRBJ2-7	CSVARDFSSYEQYF	TGCAGCGTTGCCCGGGACTTCAGCTCCTACGAGCAGTACTTC
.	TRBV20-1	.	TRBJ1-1	CSAQGTGNTEAFF	TGCAGTGCTCAGGGTACAGGGAATACTGAAGCTTTCTTT
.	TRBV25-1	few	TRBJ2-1	CASSDHPSPGSGSYNEQFF	TGTGCCAGCAGTGACCACCCCTCTCCGGGGAGCGGTTCCTACAATGAGCAGTTCTTC
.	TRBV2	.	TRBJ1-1	CASIPGRQNTEAFF	TGTGCCAGCATACCGGGACGCCAGAACACTGAAGCTTTCTTT
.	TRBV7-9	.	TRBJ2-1	CASSLSDSFINEQFF	TGTGCCAGCAGCTTATCGGACAGTTTTATCAATGAGCAGTTCTTC
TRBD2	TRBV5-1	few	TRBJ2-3	CASKIAGGLVDTQYF	TGCGCCAGCAAAATTGCGGGGGGGCTGGTAGATACGCAGTATTTT
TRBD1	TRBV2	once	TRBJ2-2	CASSESRGRTEELFF	TGTGCCAGCAGTGAATCTAGGGGGCGTACCGAGGAGCTGTTTTTT
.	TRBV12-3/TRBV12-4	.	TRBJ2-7	CASSSGRRIPYEQYF	TGTGCCAGCAGTTCGGGACGGAGGATTCCCTACGAGCAGTACTTC
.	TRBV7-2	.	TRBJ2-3	CASSENWDTQYF	TGTGCCAGCAGCGAGAACTGGGATACGCAGTATTTT
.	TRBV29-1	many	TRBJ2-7	CSVEAGQNSYEQYF	TGCAGCGTTGAGGCGGGACAGAACTCCTACGAGCAGTACTTC
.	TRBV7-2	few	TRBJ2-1	CASRKAGGRDNEQFF	TGTGCCAGCAGGAAAGCAGGGGGGCGGGACAATGAGCAGTTCTTC
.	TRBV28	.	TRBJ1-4	CASSSLFPPWSQGTGEKLFF	TGTGCCAGCAGTTCCCTATTCCCCCCATGGAGTCAAGGGACGGGTGAAAAACTGTTTTTT
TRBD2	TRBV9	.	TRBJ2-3	CASSVGLAGYTDTQYF	TGTGCCAGCAGCGTAGGACTAGCGGGGTACACAGATACGCAGTATTTT
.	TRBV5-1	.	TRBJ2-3	CASSPESGADTQYF	TGCGCCAGCAGCCCTGAATCCGGGGCAGATACGCAGTATTTT
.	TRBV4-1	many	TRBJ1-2	CASSQDPTANGYTF	TGCGCCAGCAGCCAAGACCCAACAGCAAACGGCTACACCTTC
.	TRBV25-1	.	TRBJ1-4	CVSSESDSYNEKLFF	TGTGTCAGCAGTGAATCGGACAGCTATAATGAAAAACTGTTTTTT
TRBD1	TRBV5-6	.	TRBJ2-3	CASSYDREGNTQYF	TGTGCCAGCAGTTACGACAGGGAAGGAAATACGCAGTATTTT